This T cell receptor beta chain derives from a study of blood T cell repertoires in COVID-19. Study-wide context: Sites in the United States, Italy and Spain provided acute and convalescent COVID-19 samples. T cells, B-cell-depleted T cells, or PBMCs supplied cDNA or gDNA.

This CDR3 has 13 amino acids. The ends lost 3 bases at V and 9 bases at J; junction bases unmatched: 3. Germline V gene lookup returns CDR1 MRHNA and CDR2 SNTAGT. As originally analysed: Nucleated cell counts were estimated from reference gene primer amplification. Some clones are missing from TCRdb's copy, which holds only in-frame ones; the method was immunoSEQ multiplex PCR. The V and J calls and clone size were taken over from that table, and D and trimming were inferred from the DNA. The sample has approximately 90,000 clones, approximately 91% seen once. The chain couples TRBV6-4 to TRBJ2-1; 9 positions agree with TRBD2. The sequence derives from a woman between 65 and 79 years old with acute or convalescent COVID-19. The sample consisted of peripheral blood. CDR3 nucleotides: TGTGCCAGCAGTGATCTAGCGGGGAGTGAGCAGTTCTTC. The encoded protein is CASSDLAGSEQFF.